This TCR beta chain was found in a study of blood T cell repertoires in COVID-19. Study overall: Acute and convalescent COVID-19 specimens originated in the United States, Italy and Spain. The cDNA or gDNA used as material had been derived from T cells, B-cell-depleted T cells, or PBMCs.

In the original analysis: Amplifying reference gene primers gave estimates of nucleated cell counts. Only in-frame clones appear in the TCRdb table, and some are missing; sequencing was by immunoSEQ multiplex PCR. The V and J calls and clone size are taken from that table; D and trimming were inferred from the DNA. The data contain 80,000 to 90,000 clones, roughly 82% of them singletons. The ends lost 7 bases at V and 6 bases at J; junction bases unmatched: 4. Per germline, CDR1 MDHEN and CDR2 SYDVKM. The CDR3 is 12 residues long. The rearrangement joins TRBV28 to TRBJ1-2, with 8 bases identical to TRBD1. This receptor was obtained from a woman aged 80 or over with acute or convalescent COVID-19. Material for sequencing was peripheral blood. The CDR3 region has the DNA TGTGCCAGCACTCTGACAGGGGATGGCTACACCTTC. Translated, it gives CASTLTGDGYTF.